Below are 2 T cell receptor beta chains sequenced from a single sample in a study of type 1 regulatory T cells. Antigen specificity for these receptors is unknown. TCRdb ran MiXCR on the reads and lists one entry per CDR3 protein. Of more than 50,000 distinct CDR3 sequences listed, 60% to 65% were seen once; the top ten hold 1.8%. The sequenced material came from cultured non-Tr1 T cells, either the whole culture or a sorted T cell fraction (not recorded which). The receptors shown here come from a human donor in good health.

This clonotype has only a few counts. One junction end does not reproduce the germline sequence, and a read error may be involved. The chain is built from TRBV28 and TRBJ1-1; D might be TRBD1 (5 bases). This CDR3 contains 12 residues. CDR1 and CDR2 from the germline V gene are MDHEN and SYDVKM. The CDR3 bases are TGTGCCAGCAGTTGGGACGGATCTCCAGCCAGCTTT. This sequence encodes CASSWDGSPASF.

This clonotype has more than one count but fewer than ten. The chain couples TRBV12-3 or TRBV12-4 to TRBJ2-7; weak D call: TRBD1 (7 bases). The CDR3 runs 14 residues. V gave up 6 bases and J gave up 1 base, with 13 bases separating them. CDR3 bases: TGTGCCAGCAGCCAGGGGGGAGATTCCTACGAGCAGTACTTC. This encodes CASSQGGDSYEQYF.